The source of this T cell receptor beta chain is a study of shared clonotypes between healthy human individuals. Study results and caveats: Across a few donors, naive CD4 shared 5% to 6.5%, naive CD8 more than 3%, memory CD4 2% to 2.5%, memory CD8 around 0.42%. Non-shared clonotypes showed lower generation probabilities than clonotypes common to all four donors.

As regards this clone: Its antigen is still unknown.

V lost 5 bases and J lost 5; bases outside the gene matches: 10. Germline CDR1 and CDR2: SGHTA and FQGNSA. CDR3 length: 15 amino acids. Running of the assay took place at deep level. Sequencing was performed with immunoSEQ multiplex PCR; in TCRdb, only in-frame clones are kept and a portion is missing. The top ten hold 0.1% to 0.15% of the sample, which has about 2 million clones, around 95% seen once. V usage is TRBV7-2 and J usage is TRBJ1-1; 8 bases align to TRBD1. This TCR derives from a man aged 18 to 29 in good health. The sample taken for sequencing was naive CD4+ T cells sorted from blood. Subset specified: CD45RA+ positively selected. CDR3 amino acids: CASSTQGQADTEAFF. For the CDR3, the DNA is TGTGCCAGCAGCACGCAGGGACAGGCGGATACTGAAGCTTTCTTT.